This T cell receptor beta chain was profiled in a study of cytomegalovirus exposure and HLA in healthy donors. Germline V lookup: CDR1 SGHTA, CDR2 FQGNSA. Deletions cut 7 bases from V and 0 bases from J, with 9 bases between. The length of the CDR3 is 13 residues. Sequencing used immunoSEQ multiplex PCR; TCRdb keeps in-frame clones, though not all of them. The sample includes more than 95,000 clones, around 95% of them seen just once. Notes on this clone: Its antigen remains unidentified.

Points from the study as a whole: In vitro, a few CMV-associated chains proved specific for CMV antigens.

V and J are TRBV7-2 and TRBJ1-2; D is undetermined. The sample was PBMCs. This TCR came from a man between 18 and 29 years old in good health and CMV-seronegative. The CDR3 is CASTREANYGYTF. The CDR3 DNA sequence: TGTGCCAGCACCCGAGAGGCTAACTATGGCTACACCTTC. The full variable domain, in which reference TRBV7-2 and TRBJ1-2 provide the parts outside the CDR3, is GAGVSQSPSNKVTEKGKDVELRCDPISGHTALYWYRQSLGQGLEFLIYFQGNSAPDKSGLPSDRFSAERTGGSVSTLTIQRTQQEDSAVYLCASTREANYGYTFGSGTRLTVV.